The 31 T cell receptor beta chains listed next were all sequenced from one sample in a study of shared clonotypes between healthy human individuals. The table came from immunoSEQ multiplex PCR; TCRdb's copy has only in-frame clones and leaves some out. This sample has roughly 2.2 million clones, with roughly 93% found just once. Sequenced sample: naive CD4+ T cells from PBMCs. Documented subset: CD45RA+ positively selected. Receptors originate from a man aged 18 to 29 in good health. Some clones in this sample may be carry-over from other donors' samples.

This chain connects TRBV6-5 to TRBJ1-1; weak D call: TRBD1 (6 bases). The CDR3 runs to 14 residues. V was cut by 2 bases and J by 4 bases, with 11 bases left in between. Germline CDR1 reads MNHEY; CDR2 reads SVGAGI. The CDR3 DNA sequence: TGTGCCAGCAGTTACCGTCGAGGGGGCACTGAAGCTTTCTTT. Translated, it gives CASSYRRGGTEAFF.

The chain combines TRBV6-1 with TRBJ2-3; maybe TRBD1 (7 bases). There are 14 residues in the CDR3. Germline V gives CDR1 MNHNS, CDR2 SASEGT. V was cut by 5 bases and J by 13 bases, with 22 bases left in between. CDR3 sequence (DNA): TGTGCCAGCAGTAAAAGCTTTACAGGGGAGCGGGAGTATTTT. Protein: CASSKSFTGEREYF.

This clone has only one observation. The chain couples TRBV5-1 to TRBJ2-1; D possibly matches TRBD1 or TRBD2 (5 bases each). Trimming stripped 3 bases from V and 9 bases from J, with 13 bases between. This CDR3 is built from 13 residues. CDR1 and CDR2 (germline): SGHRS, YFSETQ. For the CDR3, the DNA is TGCGCCAGCAGCTCCTCCCCGGGGCTTGAGCAGTTCTTC. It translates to CASSSSPGLEQFF.

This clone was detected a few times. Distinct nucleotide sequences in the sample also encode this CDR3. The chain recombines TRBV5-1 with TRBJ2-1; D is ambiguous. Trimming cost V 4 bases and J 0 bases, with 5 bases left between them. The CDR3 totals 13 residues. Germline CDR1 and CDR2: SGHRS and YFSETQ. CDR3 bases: TGCGCCAGCAGCACGAGCTCCTACAATGAGCAGTTCTTC. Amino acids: CASSTSSYNEQFF.

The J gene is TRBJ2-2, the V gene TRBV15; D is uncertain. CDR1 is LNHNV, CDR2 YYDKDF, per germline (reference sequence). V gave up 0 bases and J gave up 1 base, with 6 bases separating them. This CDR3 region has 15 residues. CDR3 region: CATSREPMNTGELFF. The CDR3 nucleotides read TGTGCCACCAGCAGAGAACCAATGAACACCGGGGAGCTGTTTTTT.

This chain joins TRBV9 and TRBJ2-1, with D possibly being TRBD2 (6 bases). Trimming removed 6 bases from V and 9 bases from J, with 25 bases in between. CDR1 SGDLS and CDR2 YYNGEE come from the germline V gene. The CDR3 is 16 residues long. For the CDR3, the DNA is TGTGCCAGCACCGCCGCCTCTAGCGCCACCCTGGGTGAGCAGTTCTTC. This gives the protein CASTAASSATLGEQFF.

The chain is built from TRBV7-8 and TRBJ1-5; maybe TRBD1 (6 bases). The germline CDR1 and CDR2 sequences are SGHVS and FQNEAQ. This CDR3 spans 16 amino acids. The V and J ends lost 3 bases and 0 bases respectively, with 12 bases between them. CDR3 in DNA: TGTGCCAGCAGCTTGACGGGGGCAGGTAGCAATCAGCCCCAGCATTTT. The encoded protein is CASSLTGAGSNQPQHF.

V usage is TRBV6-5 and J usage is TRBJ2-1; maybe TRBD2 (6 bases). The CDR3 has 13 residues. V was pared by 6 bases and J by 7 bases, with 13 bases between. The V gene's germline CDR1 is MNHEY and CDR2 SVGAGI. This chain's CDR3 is CASSPSGFNEQFF. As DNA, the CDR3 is TGTGCCAGCAGCCCGAGCGGGTTTAATGAGCAGTTCTTC.

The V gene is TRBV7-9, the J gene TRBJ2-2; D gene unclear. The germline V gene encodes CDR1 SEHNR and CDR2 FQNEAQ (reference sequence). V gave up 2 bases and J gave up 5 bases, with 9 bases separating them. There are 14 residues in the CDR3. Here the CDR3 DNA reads TGTGCCAGCAGCTTATGGGTGCCGACCGGGGAGCTGTTTTTT. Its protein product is CASSLWVPTGELFF.

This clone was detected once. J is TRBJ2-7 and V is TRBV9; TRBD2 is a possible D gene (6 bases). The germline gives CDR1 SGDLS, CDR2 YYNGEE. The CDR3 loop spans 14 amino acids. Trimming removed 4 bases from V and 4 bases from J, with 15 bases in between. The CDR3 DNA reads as TGTGCCAGCAGCTCCCAAGGGCGGGGTTACGAGCAGTACTTC. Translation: CASSSQGRGYEQYF. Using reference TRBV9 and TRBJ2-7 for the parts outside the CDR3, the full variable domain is DSGVTQTPKHLITATGQRVTLRCSPRSGDLSVYWYQQSLDQGLQFLIQYYNGEERAKGNILERFSAQQFPDLHSELNLSSLELGDSALYFCASSSQGRGYEQYFGPGTRLTVT.

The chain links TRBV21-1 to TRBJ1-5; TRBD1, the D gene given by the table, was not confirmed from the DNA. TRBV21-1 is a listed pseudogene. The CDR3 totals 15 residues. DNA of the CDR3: TGTGCCAGCAGGAACCCAACAGGGAACGATCAGCCCCAGCATTTT. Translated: CASRNPTGNDQPQHF.

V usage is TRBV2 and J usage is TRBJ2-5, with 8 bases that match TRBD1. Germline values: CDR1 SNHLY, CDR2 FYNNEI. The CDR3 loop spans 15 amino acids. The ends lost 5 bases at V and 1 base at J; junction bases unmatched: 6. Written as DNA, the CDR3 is TGTGCCAGCAGTTGGGAAGGGACAGGCCAAGAGACCCAGTACTTC. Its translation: CASSWEGTGQETQYF.

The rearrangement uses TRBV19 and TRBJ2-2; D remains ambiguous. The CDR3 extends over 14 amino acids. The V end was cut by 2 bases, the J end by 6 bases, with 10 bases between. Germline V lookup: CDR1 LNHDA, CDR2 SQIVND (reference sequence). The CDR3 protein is CASSIKASAGELFF. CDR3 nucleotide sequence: TGTGCCAGTAGTATAAAAGCATCGGCCGGGGAGCTGTTTTTT.

CDR3 protein: CASSLGWGTPSYEQYF. For the CDR3, the DNA is TGTGCCAGCAGCTTAGGGTGGGGGACACCCTCCTACGAGCAGTACTTC. This chain joins TRBV11-2 and TRBJ2-7; the D gene is possibly TRBD1 (6 bases). The V gene lost 1 base and the J gene lost 0 bases, with 13 bases spanning the gap. Germline V CDR1 and CDR2: SGHAT, FQNNGV. CDR3 size: 16 residues.

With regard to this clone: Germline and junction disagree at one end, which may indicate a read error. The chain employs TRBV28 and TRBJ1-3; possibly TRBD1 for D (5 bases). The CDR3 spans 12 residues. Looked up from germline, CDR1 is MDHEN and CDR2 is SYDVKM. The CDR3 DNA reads TGTGCCGGCAGGGACTCTGGAAACACCATATATTTT. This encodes CAGRDSGNTIYF.

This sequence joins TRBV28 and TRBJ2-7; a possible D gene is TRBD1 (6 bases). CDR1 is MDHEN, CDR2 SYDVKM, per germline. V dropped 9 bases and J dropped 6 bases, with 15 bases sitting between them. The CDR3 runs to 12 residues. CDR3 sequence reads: CASTGISIEQYF. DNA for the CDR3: TGTGCCAGTACAGGGATATCGATCGAGCAGTACTTC.

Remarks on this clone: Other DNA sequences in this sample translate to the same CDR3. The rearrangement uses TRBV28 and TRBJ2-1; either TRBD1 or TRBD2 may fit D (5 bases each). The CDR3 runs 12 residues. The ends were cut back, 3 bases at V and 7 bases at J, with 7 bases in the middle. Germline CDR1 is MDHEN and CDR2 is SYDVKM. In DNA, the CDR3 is TGTGCCAGCAGTTTGGGGGAAAATGAGCAGTTCTTC. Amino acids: CASSLGENEQFF. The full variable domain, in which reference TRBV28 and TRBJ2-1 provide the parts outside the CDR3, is DVKVTQSSRYLVKRTGEKVFLECVQDMDHENMFWYRQDPGLGLRLIYFSYDVKMKEKGDIPEGYSVSREKKERFSLILESASTNQTSMYLCASSLGENEQFFGPGTRLTVL.

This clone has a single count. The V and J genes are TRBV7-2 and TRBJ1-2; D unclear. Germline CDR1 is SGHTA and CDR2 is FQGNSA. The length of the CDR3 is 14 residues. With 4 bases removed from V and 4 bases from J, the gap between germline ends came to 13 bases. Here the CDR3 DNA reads TGTGCCAGCAGCTCCCCAGCAGCACCCTATGGCTACACCTTC. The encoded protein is CASSSPAAPYGYTF. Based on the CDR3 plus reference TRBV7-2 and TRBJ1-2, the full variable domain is GAGVSQSPSNKVTEKGKDVELRCDPISGHTALYWYRQSLGQGLEFLIYFQGNSAPDKSGLPSDRFSAERTGGSVSTLTIQRTQQEDSAVYLCASSSPAAPYGYTFGSGTRLTVV.

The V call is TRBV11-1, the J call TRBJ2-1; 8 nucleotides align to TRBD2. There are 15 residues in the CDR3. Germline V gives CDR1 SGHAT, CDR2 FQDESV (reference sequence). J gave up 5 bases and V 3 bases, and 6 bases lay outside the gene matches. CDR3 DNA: TGTGCCAGCAGCTTGTCGCTAGCGGGTAACAATGAGCAGTTCTTC. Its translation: CASSLSLAGNNEQFF.

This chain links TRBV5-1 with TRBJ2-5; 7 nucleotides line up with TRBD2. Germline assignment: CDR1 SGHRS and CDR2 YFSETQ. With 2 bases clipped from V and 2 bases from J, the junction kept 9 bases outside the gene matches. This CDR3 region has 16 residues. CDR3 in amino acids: CASSFGPLAAQETQYF. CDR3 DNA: TGCGCCAGCAGCTTTGGGCCCCTAGCGGCACAAGAGACCCAGTACTTC.

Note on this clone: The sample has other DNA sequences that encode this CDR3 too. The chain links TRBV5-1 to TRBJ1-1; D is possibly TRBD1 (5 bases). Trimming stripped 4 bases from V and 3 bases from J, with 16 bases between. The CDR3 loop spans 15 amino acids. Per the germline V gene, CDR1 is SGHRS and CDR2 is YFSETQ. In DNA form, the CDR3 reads TGCGCCAGCAGCCCCCTTGCGGGGGGTGACACTGAAGCTTTCTTT. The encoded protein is CASSPLAGGDTEAFF.

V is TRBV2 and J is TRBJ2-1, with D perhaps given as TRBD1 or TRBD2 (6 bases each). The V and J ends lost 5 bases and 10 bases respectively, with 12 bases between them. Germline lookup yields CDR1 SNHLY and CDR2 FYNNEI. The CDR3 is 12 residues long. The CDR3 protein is CASSSQGGEQFF. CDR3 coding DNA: TGTGCCAGCAGTTCACAGGGAGGCGAGCAGTTCTTC.

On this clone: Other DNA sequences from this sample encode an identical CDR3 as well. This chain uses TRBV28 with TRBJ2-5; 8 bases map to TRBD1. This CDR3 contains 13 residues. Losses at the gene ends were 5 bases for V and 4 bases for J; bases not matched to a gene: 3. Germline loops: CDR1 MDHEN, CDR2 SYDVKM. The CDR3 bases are TGTGCCAGCAGTCTCGGGACAGGAGAGACCCAGTACTTC. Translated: CASSLGTGETQYF.

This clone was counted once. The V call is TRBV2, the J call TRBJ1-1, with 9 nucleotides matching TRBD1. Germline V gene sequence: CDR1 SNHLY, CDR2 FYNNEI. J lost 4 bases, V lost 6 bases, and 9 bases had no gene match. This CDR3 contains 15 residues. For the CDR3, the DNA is TGTGCCAGCAGGAGGTCGACAGGGGGGGCCACTGAAGCTTTCTTT. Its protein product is CASRRSTGGATEAFF.

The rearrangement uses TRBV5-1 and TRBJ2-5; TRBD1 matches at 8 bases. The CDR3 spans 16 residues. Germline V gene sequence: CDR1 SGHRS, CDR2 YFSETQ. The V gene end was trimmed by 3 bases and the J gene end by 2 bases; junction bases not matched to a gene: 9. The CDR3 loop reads CASSWGRTGFQETQYF. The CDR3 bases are TGCGCCAGCAGCTGGGGCCGGACAGGGTTTCAAGAGACCCAGTACTTC.

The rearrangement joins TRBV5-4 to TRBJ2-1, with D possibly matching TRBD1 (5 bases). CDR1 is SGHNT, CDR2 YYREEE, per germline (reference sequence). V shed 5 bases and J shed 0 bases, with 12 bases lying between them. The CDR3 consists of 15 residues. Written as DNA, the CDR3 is TGTGCCAGCAGGTCAGGGCTCCTCTCCTACAATGAGCAGTTCTTC. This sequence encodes CASRSGLLSYNEQFF. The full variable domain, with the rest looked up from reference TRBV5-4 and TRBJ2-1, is ETGVTQSPTHLIKTRGQQVTLRCSSQSGHNTVSWYQQALGQGPQFIFQYYREEENGRGNFPPRFSGLQFPNYSSELNVNALELDDSALYLCASRSGLLSYNEQFFGPGTRLTVL.

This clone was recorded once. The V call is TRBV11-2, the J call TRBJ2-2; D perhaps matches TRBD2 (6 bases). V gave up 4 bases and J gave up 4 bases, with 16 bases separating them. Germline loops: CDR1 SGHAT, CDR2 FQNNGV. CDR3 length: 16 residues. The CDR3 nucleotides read TGTGCCAGCAGCTACCCTAGGGGAGGTGGCACCGGGGAGCTGTTTTTT. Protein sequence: CASSYPRGGGTGELFF. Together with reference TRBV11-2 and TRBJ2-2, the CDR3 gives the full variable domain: EAGVAQSPRYKIIEKRQSVAFWCNPISGHATLYWYQQILGQGPKLLIQFQNNGVVDDSQLPKDRFSAERLKGVDSTLKIQPAKLEDSAVYLCASSYPRGGGTGELFFGEGSRLTVL.

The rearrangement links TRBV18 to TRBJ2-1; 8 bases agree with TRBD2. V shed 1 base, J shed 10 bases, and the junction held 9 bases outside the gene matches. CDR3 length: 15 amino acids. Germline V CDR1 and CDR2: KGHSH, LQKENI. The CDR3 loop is CASSPRAGGSYEQFF. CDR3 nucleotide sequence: TGTGCCAGCTCACCACGTGCGGGAGGTTCCTACGAGCAGTTCTTC.

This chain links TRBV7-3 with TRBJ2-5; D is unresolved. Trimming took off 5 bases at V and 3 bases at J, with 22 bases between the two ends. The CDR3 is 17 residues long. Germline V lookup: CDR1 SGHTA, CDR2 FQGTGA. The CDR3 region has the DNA TGTGCCAGCAGCACATGGGGTCGTCCTGAACGAAAAGAGACCCAGTACTTC. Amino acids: CASSTWGRPERKETQYF.

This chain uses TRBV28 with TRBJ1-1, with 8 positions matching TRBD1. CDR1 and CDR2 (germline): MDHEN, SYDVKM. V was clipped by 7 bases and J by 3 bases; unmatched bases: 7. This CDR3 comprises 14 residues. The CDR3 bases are TGTGCCAGCACCATAGACAGGGGATACACTGAAGCTTTCTTT. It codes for CASTIDRGYTEAFF.

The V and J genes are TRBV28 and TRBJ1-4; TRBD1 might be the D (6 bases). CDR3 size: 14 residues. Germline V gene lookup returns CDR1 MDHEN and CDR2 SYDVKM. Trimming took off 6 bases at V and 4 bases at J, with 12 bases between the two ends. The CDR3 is CASSTGTSNEKLFF. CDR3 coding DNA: TGTGCCAGCAGCACCGGGACAAGTAATGAAAAACTGTTTTTT. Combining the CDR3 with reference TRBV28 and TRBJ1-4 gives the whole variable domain DVKVTQSSRYLVKRTGEKVFLECVQDMDHENMFWYRQDPGLGLRLIYFSYDVKMKEKGDIPEGYSVSREKKERFSLILESASTNQTSMYLCASSTGTSNEKLFFGSGTQLSVL.